The text below deals with one T cell receptor (beta chain). This clone appeared a few times. What antigen it recognizes has not been identified. Base qualities were left out, and no much larger clone turns up one base away. This entry comes from a study of blood T cell repertoires in COVID-19 (TCRdb year 2020). Background on the whole study: Samples covering the acute and convalescent phases of COVID-19 were provided by collaborators in the United States, Italy and Spain. The prospective study material was composed of cDNA or gDNA derived from T cells, B-cell-depleted T cells, or PBMCs. The dataset comprised deeply sampled blood TCRbeta repertoires from subjects exposed to, actively infected with, or recovered from COVID-19. The repertoires were made available in a free public database intended to serve as a resource for research on the immune response to SARS-CoV-2. Samples were obtained from the ongoing ImmuneRACE study (first 160 participants) and from roughly 1,300 subjects provided by 6 global collaborators. Sample metadata almost always included a de-identified subject ID, COVID-19 status, age in years and sex. Where available, HLA class I and class II types were obtained from metadata supplied by the sample provider rather than from assay-based typing. Findings and caveats that apply to the study as a whole: How much clinical and demographic metadata was included differed by source and by participant, and the metadata was provided uncurated.

Each collaborating institution followed its own protocols to collect whole blood in K2EDTA tubes. Collaborator samples were shipped for TCRbeta analysis as frozen whole blood, isolated PBMCs, or DNA extracted from either sample type. TCRbeta CDR3 regions were amplified from genomic DNA using the immunoSEQ Assay, a bias-controlled multiplex PCR. In the authors' own workflow: Nucleated cell counts per sample were estimated from amplification of reference gene primers within the assay. To quantify the absolute abundance of each unique TCRbeta CDR3 rearrangement, sequence reads were collapsed and filtered. Productive Simpson clonality was computed per sample as the square root of Simpson's diversity index over productive rearrangements. Not all clones reach the TCRdb copy of this immuneACCESS table, which keeps in-frame sequences only. Checked studies attribute under half of the gap to unresolved V genes and leave the rest unexplained. V and J calls plus clone size are reproduced from that table; the DNA served to infer D and trimming. The sample table shows 30,000 to 40,000 clones, and just under 85% are seen once. The ten largest clones add up to 4.5% to 5.5% of the sample.

The sequence derives from a man between 45 and 60 years old with active COVID-19. The sample taken for sequencing was peripheral blood.

The CDR3 corresponds to CASSPQGAYGYTF. The DNA is TGCGCCAGCAGCCCACAGGGGGCTTATGGCTACACCTTC. The V gene is TRBV5-1 and the J gene is TRBJ1-2; 9 junctional bases match TRBD1. The CDR3 measures 13 amino acids from cysteine to phenylalanine. The kept DNA is CDR3 alone, 39 bases in frame from the first base. Based on the germline V gene, the CDR1 and CDR2 sequences are SGHRS and YFSETQ. From V the trimming removes 4 bases and from J it removes 5 bases, while the gene matches leave 3 bases of the junction unaccounted for.